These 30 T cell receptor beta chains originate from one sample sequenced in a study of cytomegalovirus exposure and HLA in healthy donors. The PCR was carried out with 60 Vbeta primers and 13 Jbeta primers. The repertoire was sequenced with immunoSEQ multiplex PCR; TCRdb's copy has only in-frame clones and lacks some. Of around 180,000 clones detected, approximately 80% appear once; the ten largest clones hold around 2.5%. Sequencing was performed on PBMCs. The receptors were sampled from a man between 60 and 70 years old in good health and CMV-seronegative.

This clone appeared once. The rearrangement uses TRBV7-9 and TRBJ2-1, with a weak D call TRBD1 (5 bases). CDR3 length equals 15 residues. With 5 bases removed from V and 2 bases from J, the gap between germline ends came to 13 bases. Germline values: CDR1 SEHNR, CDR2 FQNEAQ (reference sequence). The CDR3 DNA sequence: TGTGCCAGCAGCCCTCCGTGGGGCGCCTACAATGAGCAGTTCTTC. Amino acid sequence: CASSPPWGAYNEQFF. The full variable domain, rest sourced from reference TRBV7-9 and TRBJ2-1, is DTGVSQNPRHKITKRGQNVTFRCDPISEHNRLYWYRQTLGQGPEFLTYFQNEAQLEKSRLLSDRFSAERPKGSFSTLEIQRTEQGDSAMYLCASSPPWGAYNEQFFGPGTRLTVL.

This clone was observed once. CDR3 sequence (DNA): TGTGCCAGCGGGGATGGGGGCTCGCAGTACTTC. This encodes CASGDGGSQYF. The chain links TRBV6-6 to TRBJ2-7; TRBD1 might be the D (6 bases). The CDR3 runs 11 residues. V was pared by 8 bases and J by 9 bases, with 14 bases between. Germline V lookup: CDR1 MNHNY, CDR2 SVGAGI (reference sequence).

This CDR3 is CAISVGRGDLNTEAFF. The CDR3 DNA sequence: TGTGCCATCAGTGTCGGCAGGGGGGATTTAAACACTGAAGCTTTCTTT. This chain uses TRBV10-3 with TRBJ1-1, with 7 bases matching TRBD1. Trimming cost V 4 bases and J 2 bases; bases outside gene matches: 10. The V gene's germline CDR1 is ENHRY and CDR2 SYGVKD. CDR3 length: 16 amino acids.

The CDR3: CASSLLIGGGTSHEQYF. The DNA of the CDR3 is TGTGCCAGCAGTTTATTGATCGGGGGAGGGACGTCCCACGAGCAGTACTTC. V usage is TRBV27 and J usage is TRBJ2-7, with 7 bases fitting TRBD2. Trimming took 1 base from V and 5 from J; bases not matched to a gene: 14. The CDR3 covers 17 residues. Germline assignment: CDR1 MNHEY and CDR2 SMNVEV (reference sequence).

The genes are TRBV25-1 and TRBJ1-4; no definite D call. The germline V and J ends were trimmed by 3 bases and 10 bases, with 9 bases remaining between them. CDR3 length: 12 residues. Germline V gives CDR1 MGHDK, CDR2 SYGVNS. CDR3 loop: CASSDLAGKLFF. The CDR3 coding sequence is TGTGCCAGCAGTGACCTGGCGGGAAAACTGTTTTTT.

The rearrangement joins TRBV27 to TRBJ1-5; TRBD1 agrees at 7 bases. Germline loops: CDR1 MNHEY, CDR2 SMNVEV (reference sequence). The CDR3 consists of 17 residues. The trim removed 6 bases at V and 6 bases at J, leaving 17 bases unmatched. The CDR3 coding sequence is TGTGCCAGCAGCGAAGTCTCGGTGGCAGGGGGGAGTCAGCCCCAGCATTTT. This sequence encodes CASSEVSVAGGSQPQHF.

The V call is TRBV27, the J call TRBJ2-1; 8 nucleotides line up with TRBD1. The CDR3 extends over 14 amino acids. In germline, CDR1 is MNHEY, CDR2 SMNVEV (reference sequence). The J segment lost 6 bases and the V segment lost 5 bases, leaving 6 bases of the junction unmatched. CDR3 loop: CASSPGQASNEQFF. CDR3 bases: TGTGCCAGCAGTCCGGGACAGGCGAGCAATGAGCAGTTCTTC.

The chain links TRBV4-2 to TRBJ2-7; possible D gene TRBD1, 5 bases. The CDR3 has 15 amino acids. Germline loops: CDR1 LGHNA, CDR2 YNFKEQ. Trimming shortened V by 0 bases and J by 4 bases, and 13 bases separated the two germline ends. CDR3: CASSQDLGQQYEQYF. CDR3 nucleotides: TGTGCCAGCAGCCAAGATCTGGGGCAGCAGTACGAGCAGTACTTC.

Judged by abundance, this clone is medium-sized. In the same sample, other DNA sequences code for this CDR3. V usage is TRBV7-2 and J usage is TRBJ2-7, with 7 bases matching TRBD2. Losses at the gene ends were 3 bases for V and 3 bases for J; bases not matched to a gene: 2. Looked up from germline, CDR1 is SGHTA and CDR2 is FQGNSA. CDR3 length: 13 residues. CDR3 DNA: TGTGCCAGCAGCTTCGGCGGGGGCTACGAGCAGTACTTC. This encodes CASSFGGGYEQYF.

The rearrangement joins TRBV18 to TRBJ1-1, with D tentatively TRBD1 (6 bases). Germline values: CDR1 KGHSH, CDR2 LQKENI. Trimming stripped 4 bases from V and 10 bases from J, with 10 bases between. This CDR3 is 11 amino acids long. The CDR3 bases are TGTGCCAGCTCACGCAGGGGCGTAGCTTTCTTT. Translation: CASSRRGVAFF.

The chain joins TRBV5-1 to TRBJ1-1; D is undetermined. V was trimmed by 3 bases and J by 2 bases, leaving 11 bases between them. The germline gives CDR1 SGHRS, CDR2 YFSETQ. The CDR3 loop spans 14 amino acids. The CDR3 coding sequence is TGCGCCAGCAGCTCTATGAGGGAAAACACTGAAGCTTTCTTT. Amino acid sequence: CASSSMRENTEAFF.

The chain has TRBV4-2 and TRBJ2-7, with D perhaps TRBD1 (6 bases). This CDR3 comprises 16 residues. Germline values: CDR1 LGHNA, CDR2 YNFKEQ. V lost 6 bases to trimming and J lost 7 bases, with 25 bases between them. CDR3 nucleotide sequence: TGTGCCAGCAGTCTTTCTTCTGGGGGCCCCTTACAAGAGCAGTACTTC. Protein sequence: CASSLSSGGPLQEQYF.

As DNA, the CDR3 is TGCGCCAGCAGTGTGGGGGCGAGGGAAAAACTGTTTTTT. Translating gives CASSVGAREKLFF. V and J are TRBV10-2 and TRBJ1-4; D is possibly TRBD1 (6 bases). Germline CDR1 is WSHSY and CDR2 is SAAADI. The CDR3 covers 13 residues. V was pared by 4 bases and J by 8 bases, with 11 bases between.

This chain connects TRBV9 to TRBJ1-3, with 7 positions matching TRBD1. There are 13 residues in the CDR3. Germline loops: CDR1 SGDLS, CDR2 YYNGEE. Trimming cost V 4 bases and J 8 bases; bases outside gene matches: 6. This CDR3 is CASSPGGGDTIYF. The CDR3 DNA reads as TGTGCCAGCAGCCCAGGGGGAGGCGACACCATATATTTT.

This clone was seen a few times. CDR3 DNA sequence: TGTGCCAGCAGTGAAGGGGGGCGGACTAGCGGGGTAGAGACCCAGTACTTC. It translates to CASSEGGRTSGVETQYF. The chain joins TRBV2 to TRBJ2-5; 12 nucleotides line up with TRBD2. Germline loops: CDR1 SNHLY, CDR2 FYNNEI. CDR3 length: 17 residues. With 1 base clipped from V and 4 bases from J, the junction kept 7 bases outside the gene matches.

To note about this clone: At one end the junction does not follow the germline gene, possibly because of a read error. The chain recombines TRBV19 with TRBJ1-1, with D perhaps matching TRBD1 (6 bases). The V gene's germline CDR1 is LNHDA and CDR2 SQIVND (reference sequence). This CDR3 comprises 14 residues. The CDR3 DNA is TGTGCCAGTAGTTTCGGACAGCCGAACACTGAAGTTTTCTTT. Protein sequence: CASSFGQPNTEVFF.

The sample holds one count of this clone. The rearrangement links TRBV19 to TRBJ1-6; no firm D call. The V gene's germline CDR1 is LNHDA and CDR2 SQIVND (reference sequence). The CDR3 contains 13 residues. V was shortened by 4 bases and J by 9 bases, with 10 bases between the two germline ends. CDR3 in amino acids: CASSSAGTSPLHF. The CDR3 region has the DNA TGTGCCAGTAGTAGTGCGGGAACTTCACCCCTCCACTTT.

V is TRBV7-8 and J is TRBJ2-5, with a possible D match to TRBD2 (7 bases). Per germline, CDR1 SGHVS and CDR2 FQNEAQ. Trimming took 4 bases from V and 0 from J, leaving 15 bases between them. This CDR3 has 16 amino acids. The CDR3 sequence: CASSWGGQEYQETQYF. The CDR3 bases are TGTGCCAGCAGCTGGGGGGGGCAGGAGTACCAAGAGACCCAGTACTTC.

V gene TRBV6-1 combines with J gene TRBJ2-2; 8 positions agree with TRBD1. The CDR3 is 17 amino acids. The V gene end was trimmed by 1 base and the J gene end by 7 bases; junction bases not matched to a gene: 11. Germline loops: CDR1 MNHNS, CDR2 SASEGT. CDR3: CASSEGSGRGRDGELFF. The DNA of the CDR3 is TGTGCCAGCAGTGAAGGGTCCGGCAGGGGGCGAGACGGGGAGCTGTTTTTT.

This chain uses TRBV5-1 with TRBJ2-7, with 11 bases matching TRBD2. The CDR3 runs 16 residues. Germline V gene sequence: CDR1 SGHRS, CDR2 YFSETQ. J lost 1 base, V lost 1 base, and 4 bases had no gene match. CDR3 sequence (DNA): TGCGCCAGCAGCTTGTACACTAGCGGGAGTTCCTACGAGCAGTACTTC. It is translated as CASSLYTSGSSYEQYF.

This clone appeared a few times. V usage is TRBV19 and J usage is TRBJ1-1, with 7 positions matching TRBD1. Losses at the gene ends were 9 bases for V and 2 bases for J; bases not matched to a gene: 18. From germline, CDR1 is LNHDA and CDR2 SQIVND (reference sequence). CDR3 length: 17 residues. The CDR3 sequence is CASVRGQALGQNTEAFF. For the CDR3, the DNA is TGTGCCAGCGTAAGGGGGCAAGCCTTGGGTCAAAACACTGAAGCTTTCTTT.

The CDR3 loop reads CASAGGSSSTDTQYF. The CDR3 DNA is TGTGCCAGCGCGGGAGGGTCCTCTAGCACAGATACGCAGTATTTT. This chain links TRBV7-2 with TRBJ2-3, with TRBD2 identical over 9 bases. The CDR3 is 15 amino acids. V shed 8 bases and J 0 bases; nucleotides not matched to a gene: 6. Germline values: CDR1 SGHTA, CDR2 FQGNSA.

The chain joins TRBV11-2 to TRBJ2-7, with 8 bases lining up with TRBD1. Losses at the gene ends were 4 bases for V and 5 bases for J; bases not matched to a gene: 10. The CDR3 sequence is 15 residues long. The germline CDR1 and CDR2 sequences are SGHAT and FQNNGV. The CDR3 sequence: CASSSAPGQVNEQYF. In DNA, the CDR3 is TGTGCCAGCAGCTCCGCTCCGGGACAGGTAAACGAGCAGTACTTC. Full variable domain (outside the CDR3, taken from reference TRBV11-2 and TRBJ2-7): EAGVAQSPRYKIIEKRQSVAFWCNPISGHATLYWYQQILGQGPKLLIQFQNNGVVDDSQLPKDRFSAERLKGVDSTLKIQPAKLEDSAVYLCASSSAPGQVNEQYFGPGTRLTVT.

The CDR3, as DNA: TGCGCCAGCAGCACGGGACTCCCATCTGGGGCCAACGTCCTGACTTTC. It codes for CASSTGLPSGANVLTF. The chain couples TRBV5-1 to TRBJ2-6; a weak D match, TRBD2 (6 bases). CDR3 length equals 16 residues. Germline CDR1 is SGHRS and CDR2 is YFSETQ. V dropped 4 bases and J dropped 1 base, with 12 bases sitting between them. Full variable domain (outside the CDR3, taken from reference TRBV5-1 and TRBJ2-6): KAGVTQTPRYLIKTRGQQVTLSCSPISGHRSVSWYQQTPGQGLQFLFEYFSETQRNKGNFPGRFSGRQFSNSRSEMNVSTLELGDSALYLCASSTGLPSGANVLTFGAGSRLTVL.

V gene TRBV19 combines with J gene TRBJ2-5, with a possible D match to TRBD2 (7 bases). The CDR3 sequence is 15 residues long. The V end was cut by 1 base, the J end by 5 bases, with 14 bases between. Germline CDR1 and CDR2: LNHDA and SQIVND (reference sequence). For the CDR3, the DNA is TGTGCCAGTAGTATAGGGGGGGGGCTGAGCGAGACCCAGTACTTC. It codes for CASSIGGGLSETQYF.

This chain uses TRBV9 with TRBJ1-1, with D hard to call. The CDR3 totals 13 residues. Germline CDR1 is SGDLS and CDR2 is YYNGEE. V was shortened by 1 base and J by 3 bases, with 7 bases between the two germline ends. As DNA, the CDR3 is TGTGCCAGCAGCGTAAACTCGGACACTGAAGCTTTCTTT. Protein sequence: CASSVNSDTEAFF.

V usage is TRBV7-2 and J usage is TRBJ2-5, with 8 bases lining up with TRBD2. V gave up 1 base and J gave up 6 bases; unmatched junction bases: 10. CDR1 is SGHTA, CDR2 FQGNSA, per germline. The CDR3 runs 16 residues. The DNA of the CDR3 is TGTGCCAGCAGCTTAGGATCCAGCGGGAGAGGAAAGACCCAGTACTTC. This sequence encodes CASSLGSSGRGKTQYF. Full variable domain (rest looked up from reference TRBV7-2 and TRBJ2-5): GAGVSQSPSNKVTEKGKDVELRCDPISGHTALYWYRQSLGQGLEFLIYFQGNSAPDKSGLPSDRFSAERTGGSVSTLTIQRTQQEDSAVYLCASSLGSSGRGKTQYFGPGTRLLVL.

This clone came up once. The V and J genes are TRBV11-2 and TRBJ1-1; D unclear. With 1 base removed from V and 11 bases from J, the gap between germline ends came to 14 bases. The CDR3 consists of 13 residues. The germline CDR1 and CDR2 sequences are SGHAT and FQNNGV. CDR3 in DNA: TGTGCCAGCAGCTTAGCGGGCGGGTGGGGTGCTTTCTTT. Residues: CASSLAGGWGAFF.

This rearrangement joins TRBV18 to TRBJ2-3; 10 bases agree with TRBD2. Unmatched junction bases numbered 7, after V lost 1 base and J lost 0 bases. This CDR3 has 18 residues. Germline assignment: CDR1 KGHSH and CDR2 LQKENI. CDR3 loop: CASSPRPSGSSSTDTQYF. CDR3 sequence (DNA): TGTGCCAGCTCACCACGGCCTAGCGGGAGTTCTAGCACAGATACGCAGTATTTT. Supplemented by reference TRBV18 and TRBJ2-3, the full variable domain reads NAGVMQNPRHLVRRRGQEARLRCSPMKGHSHVYWYRQLPEEGLKFMVYLQKENIIDESGMPKERFSAEFPKEGPSILRIQQVVRGDSAAYFCASSPRPSGSSSTDTQYFGPGTRLTVL.

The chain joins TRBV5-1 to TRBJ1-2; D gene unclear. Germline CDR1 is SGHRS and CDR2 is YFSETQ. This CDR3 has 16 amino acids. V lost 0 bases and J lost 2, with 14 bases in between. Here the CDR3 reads CASSLEATDSNYGYTF. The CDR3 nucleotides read TGCGCCAGCAGCTTGGAAGCCACTGATTCCAACTATGGCTACACCTTC.